The rows below give T cell receptor beta chains drawn from one sample of a study of shared clonotypes between healthy human individuals. The protocol was immunoSEQ multiplex PCR, while the TCRdb copy is restricted to in-frame clones and leaves out a portion. The repertoire holds around 1.9 million clones, with about 92% as singletons. The sequenced material came from naive CD8+ T cells from PBMCs. The source is a man younger than 35 in good health. Some clones in this sample may be carry-over from other donors' samples. CDR3s include the opening cysteine and the closing phenylalanine or tryptophan. The D gene is left open where the match is weak. A row's size may be missing; if present it is once, few, many or a size class.

D,size,V,J,CDR3,DNA
TRBD1,NA,TRBV27,TRBJ1-5,CASSLLGTGQPQHF,TGTGCCAGCAGTTTGCTCGGGACAGGACAGCCCCAGCATTTT
TRBD1,NA,TRBV19,TRBJ2-3,CASSPDREGTDTQYF,TGTGCCAGTAGTCCGGACAGGGAAGGCACAGATACGCAGTATTTT
TRBD1,NA,TRBV5-1,TRBJ2-5,CASSYRGQGARFGETQYF,TGCGCCAGCAGCTATCGAGGACAGGGGGCTAGGTTTGGAGAGACCCAGTACTTC
TRBD2,NA,TRBV6-6,TRBJ2-1,CASSYLAGNEQFF,TGTGCCAGCAGTTACCTAGCGGGAAATGAGCAGTTCTTC
TRBD2,NA,TRBV5-4,TRBJ2-1,CASSLDTGGPYNEQFF,TGTGCCAGCAGCTTGGATACGGGAGGGCCCTACAATGAGCAGTTCTTC
NA,NA,TRBV28,TRBJ2-3,CASSPSTRMRTDTQYF,TGTGCCAGCAGTCCCTCCACCCGTATGCGCACAGATACGCAGTATTTT
NA,NA,TRBV28,TRBJ1-4,CASSPQLRINEKLFF,TGTGCCAGCAGTCCGCAGCTTAGGATTAATGAAAAACTGTTTTTT
NA,NA,TRBV28,TRBJ2-3,CASSFFGQGPDTQYF,NA
NA,NA,TRBV19,TRBJ2-1,CASSIVWDRRNEQFF,TGTGCCAGTAGTATAGTTTGGGACCGCCGTAATGAGCAGTTCTTC
NA,few,TRBV20-1,TRBJ1-1,CSGVMNTEAFF,TGCAGTGGAGTCATGAACACTGAAGCTTTCTTT
NA,NA,TRBV4-1,TRBJ2-2,CASSQVSGVGELFF,TGCGCCAGCAGCCAAGTATCGGGAGTAGGGGAGCTGTTTTTT
NA,NA,TRBV7-8,TRBJ2-7,CASRMGPYEQYF,TGTGCCAGCAGGATGGGACCCTACGAGCAGTACTTC
NA,NA,TRBV28,TRBJ1-1,CASSLLRDTEAFF,TGTGCCAGCAGTTTACTCCGGGACACTGAAGCTTTCTTT
TRBD2,NA,TRBV30,TRBJ2-7,CAGRDRSSYEQYF,TGTGCCGGGAGGGACCGTAGCTCCTACGAGCAGTACTTC
TRBD2,NA,TRBV4-2,TRBJ2-1,CASSFGTTHDNEQFF,TGTGCCAGCAGCTTCGGGACTACACATGACAATGAGCAGTTCTTC
NA,NA,TRBV13,TRBJ2-7,CASSLGDGSYEQYF,TGTGCCAGCAGCTTAGGTGACGGTTCCTACGAGCAGTACTTC
TRBD1,NA,TRBV28,TRBJ1-1,CASSLPHGQGPNTEAFF,TGTGCCAGCAGTTTACCTCATGGACAGGGCCCGAACACTGAAGCTTTCTTT
NA,NA,TRBV7-8,TRBJ2-7,CASSPGLTEVIGYEQYF,TGTGCCAGCAGCCCCGGACTAACTGAAGTGATAGGCTACGAGCAGTACTTC
TRBD2,NA,TRBV5-1,TRBJ2-3,CASSLATLAANTDTQYF,TGCGCCAGCAGCTTGGCAACCCTAGCGGCAAACACAGATACGCAGTATTTT
TRBD1,NA,TRBV27,TRBJ1-2,CATKDREYYGYTF,TGTGCCACCAAGGACAGGGAGTACTATGGCTACACCTTC
NA,NA,TRBV18,TRBJ1-1,CASSPPKGSNTEAFF,TGTGCCAGCTCACCACCGAAGGGATCGAACACTGAAGCTTTCTTT
NA,NA,TRBV27,TRBJ1-1,CASRPSLKGPTNTEAFF,TGTGCCAGCAGACCCTCTCTTAAGGGACCCACGAACACTGAAGCTTTCTTT
TRBD1,NA,TRBV6-5,TRBJ2-7,CASRDRVSDEQYF,TGTGCCAGCAGGGACAGGGTATCGGACGAGCAGTACTTC
NA,NA,TRBV9,TRBJ2-3,CASSVVEAGDTQYF,TGTGCCAGCAGCGTAGTTGAAGCGGGAGATACGCAGTATTTT
NA,NA,TRBV6-4,TRBJ2-1,CASSDFVGSYNEQFF,TGTGCCAGCAGTGACTTTGTGGGCTCCTACAATGAGCAGTTCTTC
NA,NA,TRBV7-9,TRBJ1-1,CASSEWDKNTEAFF,TGTGCCAGCAGCGAGTGGGACAAGAACACTGAAGCTTTCTTT
TRBD2,NA,TRBV19,TRBJ2-7,CASSMGGPYEQYF,TGTGCCAGTAGTATGGGAGGGCCCTACGAGCAGTACTTC
NA,NA,TRBV5-6,TRBJ1-2,CASSWGEQGLPPGGYTF,TGTGCCAGCAGCTGGGGAGAACAGGGACTCCCTCCGGGAGGCTACACCTTC
NA,once,TRBV29-1,TRBJ2-1,CSVNRGTHYNEQFF,TGCAGCGTCAACCGGGGGACACACTACAATGAGCAGTTCTTC
NA,NA,TRBV7-2,TRBJ2-2,CASSPRVYTGELFF,TGTGCCAGCAGCCCCCGGGTGTACACCGGGGAGCTGTTTTTT
NA,NA,TRBV4-3,TRBJ2-4,CASSQDKAKNIQYF,TGCGCCAGCAGCCAAGACAAGGCCAAAAACATTCAGTACTTC
NA,NA,TRBV19,TRBJ1-5,CASQWGFLSNQPQHF,TGTGCCAGTCAATGGGGTTTTTTGAGCAATCAGCCCCAGCATTTT
TRBD1,NA,TRBV5-4,TRBJ2-1,CASSPTGGPAGNEQFF,TGTGCCAGCAGCCCGACAGGGGGCCCTGCCGGAAATGAGCAGTTCTTC